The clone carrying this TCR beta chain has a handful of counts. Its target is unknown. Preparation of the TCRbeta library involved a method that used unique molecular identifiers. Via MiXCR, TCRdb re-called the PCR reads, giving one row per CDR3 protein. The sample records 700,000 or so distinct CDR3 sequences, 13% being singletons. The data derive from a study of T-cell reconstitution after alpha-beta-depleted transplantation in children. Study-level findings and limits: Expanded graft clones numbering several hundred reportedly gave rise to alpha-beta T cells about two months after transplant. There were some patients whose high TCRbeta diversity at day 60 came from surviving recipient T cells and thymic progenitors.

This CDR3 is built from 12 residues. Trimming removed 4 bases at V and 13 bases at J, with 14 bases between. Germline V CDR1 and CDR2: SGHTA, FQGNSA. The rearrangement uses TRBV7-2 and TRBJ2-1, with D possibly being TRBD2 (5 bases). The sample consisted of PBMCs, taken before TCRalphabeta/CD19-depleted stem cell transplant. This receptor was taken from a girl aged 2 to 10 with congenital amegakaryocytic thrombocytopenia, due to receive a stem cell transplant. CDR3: CASSSSMRVQFF. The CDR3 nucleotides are TGTGCCAGCAGCTCTAGTATGAGGGTCCAGTTCTTC. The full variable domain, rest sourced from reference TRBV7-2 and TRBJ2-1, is GAGVSQSPSNKVTEKGKDVELRCDPISGHTALYWYRQSLGQGLEFLIYFQGNSAPDKSGLPSDRFSAERTGGSVSTLTIQRTQQEDSAVYLCASSSSMRVQFFGPGTRLTVL.